This T cell receptor beta chain was recovered during a study of control samples from healthy donors and cancer patients (dated by TCRdb to 2019 to 2021). A word on this clone: It lacks a known antigen. No per-base quality is available; no much larger clone lies one base away.

Library preparation was by the immunoSEQ multiplex PCR assay. TCRdb retrieved this table from immuneACCESS and kept in-frame rearrangements only. Not all clones are present; in checked studies, unresolved V genes account for under half, and no reason is known for the remainder. The sample records approximately 220,000 clones, about 95% of which are singletons. The ten biggest clones cover about 1.6% of the sample. Including the terminal cysteine and phenylalanine, the CDR3 comprises 14 residues. The only DNA kept is the CDR3, 42 bases in frame from the first base. The germline V gene sets CDR1 to SGHAT and CDR2 to FQNNGV. Trimming removed 8 bases from V and 3 bases from J, leaving 16 bases between the germline ends.

In this chain, TRBV11-2 is recombined with TRBJ2-5, with the D gene not confidently named. The sequencing input was blood. This TCR was recovered from a man aged 50 to 60 in good health. The nucleotide sequence reads TGTGCCAGCGAGGCCGGCGGCGCCGAAGAGACCCAGTACTTC. It is translated as CASEAGGAEETQYF.